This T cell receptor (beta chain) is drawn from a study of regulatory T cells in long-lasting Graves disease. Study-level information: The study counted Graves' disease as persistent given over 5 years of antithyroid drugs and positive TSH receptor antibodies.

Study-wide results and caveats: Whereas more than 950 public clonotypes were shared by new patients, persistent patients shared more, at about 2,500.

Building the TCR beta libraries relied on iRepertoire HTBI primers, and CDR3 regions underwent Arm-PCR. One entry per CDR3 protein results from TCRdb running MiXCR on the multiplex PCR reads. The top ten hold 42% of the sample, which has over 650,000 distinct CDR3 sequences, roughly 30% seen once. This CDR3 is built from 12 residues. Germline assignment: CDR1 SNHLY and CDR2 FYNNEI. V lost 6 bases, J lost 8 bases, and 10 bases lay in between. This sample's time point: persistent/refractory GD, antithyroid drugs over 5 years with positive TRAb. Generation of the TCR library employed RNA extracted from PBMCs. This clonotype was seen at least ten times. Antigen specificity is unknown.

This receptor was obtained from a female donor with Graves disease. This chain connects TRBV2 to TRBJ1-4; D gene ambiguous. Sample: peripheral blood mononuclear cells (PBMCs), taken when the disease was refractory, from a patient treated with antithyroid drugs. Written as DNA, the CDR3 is TGTGCCAGCAGCCTGACTTGGGAAAAACTGTTTTTT. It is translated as CASSLTWEKLFF.